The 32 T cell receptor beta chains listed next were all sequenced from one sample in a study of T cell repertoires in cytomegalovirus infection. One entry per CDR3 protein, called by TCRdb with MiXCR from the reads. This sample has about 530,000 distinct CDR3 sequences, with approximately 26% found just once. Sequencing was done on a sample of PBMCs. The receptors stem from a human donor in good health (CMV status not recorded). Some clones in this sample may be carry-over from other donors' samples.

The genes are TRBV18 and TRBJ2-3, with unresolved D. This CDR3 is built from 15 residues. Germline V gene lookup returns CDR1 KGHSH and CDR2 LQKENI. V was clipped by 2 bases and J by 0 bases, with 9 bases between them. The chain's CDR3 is CASSPMAESTDTQYF. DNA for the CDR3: TGTGCCAGCTCACCAATGGCAGAAAGCACAGATACGCAGTATTTT.

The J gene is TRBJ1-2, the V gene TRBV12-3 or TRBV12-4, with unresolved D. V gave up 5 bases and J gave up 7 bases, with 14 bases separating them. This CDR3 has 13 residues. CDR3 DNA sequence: TGTGCCAGCAGTGGACTGGACCACCTTGGCTACACCTTC. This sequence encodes CASSGLDHLGYTF.

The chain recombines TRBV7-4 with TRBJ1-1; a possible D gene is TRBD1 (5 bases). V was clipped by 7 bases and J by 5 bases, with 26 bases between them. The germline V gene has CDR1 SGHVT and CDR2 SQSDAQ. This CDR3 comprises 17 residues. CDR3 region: CASIPPVEGRDGTEAFF. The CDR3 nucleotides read TGTGCCAGCATTCCTCCTGTGGAGGGGCGTGATGGTACTGAAGCTTTCTTT.

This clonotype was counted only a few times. DNA of the CDR3: TGTGCCAGCAGCCGCGGGACTAGCGGGAGTCGGGTTGGGTACGAGCAGTACTTC. Protein sequence: CASSRGTSGSRVGYEQYF. The genes are TRBV7-9 and TRBJ2-7; TRBD2 agrees at 14 bases. Trimming cost V 5 bases and J 4 bases; bases outside gene matches: 13. This CDR3 contains 18 residues. Germline CDR1 is SEHNR and CDR2 is FQNEAQ (reference sequence).

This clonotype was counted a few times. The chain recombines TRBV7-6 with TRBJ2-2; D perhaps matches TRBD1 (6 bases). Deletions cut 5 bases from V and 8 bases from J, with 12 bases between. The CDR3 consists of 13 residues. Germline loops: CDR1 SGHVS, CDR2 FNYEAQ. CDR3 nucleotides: TGTGCCAGCAGCCTTATTACAGGGGGGGAGCTGTTTTTT. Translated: CASSLITGGELFF.

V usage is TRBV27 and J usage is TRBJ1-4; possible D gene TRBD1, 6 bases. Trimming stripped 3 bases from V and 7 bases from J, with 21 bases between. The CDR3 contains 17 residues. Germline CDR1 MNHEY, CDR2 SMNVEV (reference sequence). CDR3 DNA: TGTGCCAGCAGTTTTCTCCCTTTCGGGGGGCCCGGTGAAAAACTGTTTTTT. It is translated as CASSFLPFGGPGEKLFF.

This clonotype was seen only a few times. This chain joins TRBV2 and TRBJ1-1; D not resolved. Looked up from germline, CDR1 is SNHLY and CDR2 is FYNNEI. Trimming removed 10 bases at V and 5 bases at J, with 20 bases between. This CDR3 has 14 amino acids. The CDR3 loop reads CAIIFRAFHTEAFF. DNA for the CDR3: TGTGCCATCATTTTTCGGGCGTTTCATACTGAAGCTTTCTTT.

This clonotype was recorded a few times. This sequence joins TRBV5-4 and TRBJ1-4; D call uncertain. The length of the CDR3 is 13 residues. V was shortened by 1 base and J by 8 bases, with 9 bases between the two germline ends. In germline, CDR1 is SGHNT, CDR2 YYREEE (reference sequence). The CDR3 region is CASSLRGDEKLFF. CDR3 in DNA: TGTGCCAGCAGCTTGCGAGGAGACGAAAAACTGTTTTTT.

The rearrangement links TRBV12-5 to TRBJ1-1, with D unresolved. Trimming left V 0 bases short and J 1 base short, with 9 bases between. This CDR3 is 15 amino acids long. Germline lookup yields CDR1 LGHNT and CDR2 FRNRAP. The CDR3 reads CASGLVVGPNTEAFF. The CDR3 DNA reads TGTGCTAGTGGTTTGGTAGTAGGACCGAACACTGAAGCTTTCTTT.

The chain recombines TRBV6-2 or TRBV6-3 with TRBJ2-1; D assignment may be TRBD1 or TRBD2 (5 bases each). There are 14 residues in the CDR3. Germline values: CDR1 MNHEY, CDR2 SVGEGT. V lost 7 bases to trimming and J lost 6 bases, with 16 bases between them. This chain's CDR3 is CASKGPGTFNEQFF. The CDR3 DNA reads TGTGCCAGCAAGGGCCCCGGGACCTTCAATGAGCAGTTCTTC.

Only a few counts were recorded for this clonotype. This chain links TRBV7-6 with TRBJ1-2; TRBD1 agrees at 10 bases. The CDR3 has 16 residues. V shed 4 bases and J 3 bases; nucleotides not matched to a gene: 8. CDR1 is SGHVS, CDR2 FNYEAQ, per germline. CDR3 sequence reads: CASSSHSGTGDYGYTF. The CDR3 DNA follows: TGTGCCAGCAGCTCCCACTCCGGGACAGGGGACTATGGCTACACCTTC.

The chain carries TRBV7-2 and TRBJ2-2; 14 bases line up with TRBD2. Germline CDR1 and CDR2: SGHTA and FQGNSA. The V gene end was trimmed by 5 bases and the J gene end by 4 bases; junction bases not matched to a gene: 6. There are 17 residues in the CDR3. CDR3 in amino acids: CASSLTGTSGSTGELFF. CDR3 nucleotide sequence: TGTGCCAGCAGCCTAACCGGGACTAGCGGGAGCACCGGGGAGCTGTTTTTT.

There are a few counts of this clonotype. CDR3 sequence reads: CASSPVEAGPQHF. The CDR3 bases are TGTGCCAGCAGCCCCGTGGAGGCGGGGCCCCAGCATTTT. The chain carries TRBV2 and TRBJ1-5, with D unclear. CDR1 is SNHLY, CDR2 FYNNEI, per germline. Trimming shortened V by 6 bases and J by 9 bases, and 15 bases separated the two germline ends. The CDR3 loop spans 13 amino acids.

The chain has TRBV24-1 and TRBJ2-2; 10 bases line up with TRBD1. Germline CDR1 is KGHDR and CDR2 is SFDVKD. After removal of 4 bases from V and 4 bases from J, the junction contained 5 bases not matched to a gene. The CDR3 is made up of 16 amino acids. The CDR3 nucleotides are TGTGCCACCAGTGACCCGGGACAGGGGTCCACCGGGGAGCTGTTTTTT. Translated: CATSDPGQGSTGELFF.

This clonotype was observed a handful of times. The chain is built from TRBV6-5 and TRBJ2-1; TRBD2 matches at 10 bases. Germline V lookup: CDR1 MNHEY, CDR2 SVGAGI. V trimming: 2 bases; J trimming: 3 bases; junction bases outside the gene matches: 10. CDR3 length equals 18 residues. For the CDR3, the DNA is TGTGCCAGCAGTTACGGTAGCGGGAGGCTGTCCGGCTACAATGAGCAGTTCTTC. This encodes CASSYGSGRLSGYNEQFF.

CDR3 in DNA: TGTGCCAGCAGCCGAGCGGGAGGGCAGGCAGATACGCAGTATTTT. As protein: CASSRAGGQADTQYF. The rearrangement links TRBV7-8 to TRBJ2-3; TRBD2 aligns across 10 bases. This CDR3 spans 15 amino acids. J gave up 4 bases and V 5 bases, and 6 bases lay outside the gene matches. CDR1 SGHVS and CDR2 FQNEAQ come from the germline V gene.

The CDR3 protein is CSVEDRTGYEQYF. CDR3 DNA: TGCAGCGTTGAAGATCGGACGGGATACGAGCAGTACTTC. The chain is built from TRBV29-1 and TRBJ2-7, with a possible D match to TRBD2 (5 bases). The CDR3 covers 13 residues. The ends were cut back, 0 bases at V and 4 bases at J, with 10 bases in the middle. Per germline, CDR1 SQVTM and CDR2 ANQGSEA.

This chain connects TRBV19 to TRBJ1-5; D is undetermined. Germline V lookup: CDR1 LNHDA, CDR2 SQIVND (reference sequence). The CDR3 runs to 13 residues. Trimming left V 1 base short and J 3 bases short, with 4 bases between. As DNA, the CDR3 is TGTGCCAGTAGTATAGGGCACAATCAGCCCCAGCATTTT. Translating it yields CASSIGHNQPQHF.

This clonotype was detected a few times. The CDR3, as DNA: TGTGCCAGCAGCGTAGGGGGCAGGGGACAAGAGACCCAGTACTTC. Protein sequence: CASSVGGRGQETQYF. The V and J genes are TRBV9 and TRBJ2-5; a weak D match, TRBD1 (6 bases). V lost 0 bases and J lost 2, with 11 bases in between. Germline-derived CDR1 and CDR2 are SGDLS and YYNGEE. The CDR3 has 15 amino acids. Full variable domain (rest looked up from reference TRBV9 and TRBJ2-5): DSGVTQTPKHLITATGQRVTLRCSPRSGDLSVYWYQQSLDQGLQFLIQYYNGEERAKGNILERFSAQQFPDLHSELNLSSLELGDSALYFCASSVGGRGQETQYFGPGTRLLVL.

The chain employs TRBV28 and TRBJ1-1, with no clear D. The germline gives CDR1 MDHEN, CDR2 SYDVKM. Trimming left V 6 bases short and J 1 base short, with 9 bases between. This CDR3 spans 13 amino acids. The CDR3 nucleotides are TGTGCCAGCAGGGAAGGGTGGAACACTGAAGCTTTCTTT. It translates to CASREGWNTEAFF. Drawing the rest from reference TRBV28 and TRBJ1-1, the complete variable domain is DVKVTQSSRYLVKRTGEKVFLECVQDMDHENMFWYRQDPGLGLRLIYFSYDVKMKEKGDIPEGYSVSREKKERFSLILESASTNQTSMYLCASREGWNTEAFFGQGTRLTVV.

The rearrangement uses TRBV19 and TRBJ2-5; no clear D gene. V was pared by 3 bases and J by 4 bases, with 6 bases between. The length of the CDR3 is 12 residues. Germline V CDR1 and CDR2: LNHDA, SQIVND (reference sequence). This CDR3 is CASSILGETQYF. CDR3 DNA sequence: TGTGCCAGTAGTATTCTTGGAGAGACCCAGTACTTC.

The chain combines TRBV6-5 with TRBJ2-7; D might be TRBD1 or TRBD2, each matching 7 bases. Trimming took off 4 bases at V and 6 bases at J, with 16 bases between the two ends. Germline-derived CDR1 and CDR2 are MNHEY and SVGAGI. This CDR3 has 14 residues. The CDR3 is CASSFRQGGGEQYV. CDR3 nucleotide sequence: TGTGCCAGCAGTTTCCGACAGGGAGGGGGCGAGCAGTACGTC.

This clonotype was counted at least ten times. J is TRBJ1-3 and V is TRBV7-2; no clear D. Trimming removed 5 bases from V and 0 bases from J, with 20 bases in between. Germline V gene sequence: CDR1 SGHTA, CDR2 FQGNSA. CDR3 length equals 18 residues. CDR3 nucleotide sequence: TGTGCCAGCAGCCCCCGGAAGGACTATCGCCTCTCTGGAAACACCATATATTTT. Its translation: CASSPRKDYRLSGNTIYF.

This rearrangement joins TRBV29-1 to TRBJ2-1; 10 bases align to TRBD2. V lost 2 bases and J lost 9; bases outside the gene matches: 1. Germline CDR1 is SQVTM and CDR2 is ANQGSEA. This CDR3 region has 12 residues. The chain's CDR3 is CSVELAGAEQFF. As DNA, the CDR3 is TGCAGCGTTGAACTAGCGGGAGCTGAGCAGTTCTTC.

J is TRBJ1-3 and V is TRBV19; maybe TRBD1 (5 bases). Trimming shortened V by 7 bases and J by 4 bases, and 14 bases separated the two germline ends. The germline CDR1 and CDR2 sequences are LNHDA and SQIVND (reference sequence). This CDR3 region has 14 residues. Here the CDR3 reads CASTPGLSGNTIYF. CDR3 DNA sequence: TGTGCCAGTACTCCGGGACTGTCAGGAAACACCATATATTTT. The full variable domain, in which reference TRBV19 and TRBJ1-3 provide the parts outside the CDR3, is DGGITQSPKYLFRKEGQNVTLSCEQNLNHDAMYWYRQDPGQGLRLIYYSQIVNDFQKGDIAEGYSVSREKKESFPLTVTSAQKNPTAFYLCASTPGLSGNTIYFGEGSWLTVV.

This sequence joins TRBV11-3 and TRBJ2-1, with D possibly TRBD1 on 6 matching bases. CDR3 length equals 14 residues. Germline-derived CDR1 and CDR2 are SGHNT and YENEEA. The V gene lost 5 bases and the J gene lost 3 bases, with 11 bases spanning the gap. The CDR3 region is CASSPRDNYNEQFF. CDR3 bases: TGTGCCAGCAGCCCCCGGGACAACTACAATGAGCAGTTCTTC.

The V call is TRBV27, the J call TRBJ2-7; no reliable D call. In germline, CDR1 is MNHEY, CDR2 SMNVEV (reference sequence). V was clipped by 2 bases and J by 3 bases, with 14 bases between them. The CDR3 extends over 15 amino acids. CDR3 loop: CASSLIVPSRYEQYF. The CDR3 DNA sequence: TGTGCCAGCAGTTTAATCGTCCCGAGTCGCTACGAGCAGTACTTC.

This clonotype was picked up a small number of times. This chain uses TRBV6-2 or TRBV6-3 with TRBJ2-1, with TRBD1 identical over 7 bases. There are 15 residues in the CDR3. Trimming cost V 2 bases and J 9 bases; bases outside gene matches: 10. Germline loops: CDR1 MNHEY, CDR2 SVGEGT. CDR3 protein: CASSYQQGRLGEQFF. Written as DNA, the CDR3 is TGTGCCAGCAGTTACCAACAGGGGCGGTTAGGTGAGCAGTTCTTC.

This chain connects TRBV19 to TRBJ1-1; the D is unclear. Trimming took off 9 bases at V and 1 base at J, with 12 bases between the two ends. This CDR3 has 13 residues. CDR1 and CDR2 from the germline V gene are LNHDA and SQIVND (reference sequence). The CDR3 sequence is CASGRRTNTEAFF. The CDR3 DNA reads TGTGCCAGCGGCCGACGGACGAACACTGAAGCTTTCTTT.

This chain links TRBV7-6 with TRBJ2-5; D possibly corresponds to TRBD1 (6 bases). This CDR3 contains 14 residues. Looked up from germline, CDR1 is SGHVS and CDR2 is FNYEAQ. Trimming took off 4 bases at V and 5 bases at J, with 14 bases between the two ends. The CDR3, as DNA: TGTGCCAGCAGCTCGAACAGGGCCGGGGAGACCCAGTACTTC. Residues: CASSSNRAGETQYF.

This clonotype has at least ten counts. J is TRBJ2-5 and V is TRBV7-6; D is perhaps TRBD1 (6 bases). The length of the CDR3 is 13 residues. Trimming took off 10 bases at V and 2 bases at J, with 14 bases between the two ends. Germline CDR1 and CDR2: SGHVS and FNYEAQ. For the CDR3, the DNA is TGTGCCATCGTCGCCGGGACACAAGAGACCCAGTACTTC. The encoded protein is CAIVAGTQETQYF.

The CDR3 nucleotides read TGCGCCAGCAGCAAAACCGGGAGACAGTATTTT. Translating it yields CASSKTGRQYF. The V gene is TRBV4-1, the J gene TRBJ2-3, with D possibly matching TRBD2 (6 bases). CDR1 and CDR2 from the germline V gene are MGHRA and YSYEKL. V dropped 5 bases and J dropped 12 bases, with 12 bases sitting between them. The CDR3 sequence is 11 residues long.